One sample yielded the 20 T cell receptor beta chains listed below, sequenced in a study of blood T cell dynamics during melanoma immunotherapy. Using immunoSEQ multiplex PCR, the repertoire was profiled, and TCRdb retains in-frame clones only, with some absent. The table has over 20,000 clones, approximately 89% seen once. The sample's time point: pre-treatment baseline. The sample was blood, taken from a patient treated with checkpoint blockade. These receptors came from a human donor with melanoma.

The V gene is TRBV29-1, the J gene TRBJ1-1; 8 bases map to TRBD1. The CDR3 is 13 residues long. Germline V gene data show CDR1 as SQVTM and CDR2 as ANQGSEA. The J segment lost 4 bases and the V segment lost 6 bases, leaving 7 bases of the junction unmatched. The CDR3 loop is CSVSGGAGTEAFF. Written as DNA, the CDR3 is TGCAGCGTCTCAGGGGGCGCGGGCACTGAAGCTTTCTTT.

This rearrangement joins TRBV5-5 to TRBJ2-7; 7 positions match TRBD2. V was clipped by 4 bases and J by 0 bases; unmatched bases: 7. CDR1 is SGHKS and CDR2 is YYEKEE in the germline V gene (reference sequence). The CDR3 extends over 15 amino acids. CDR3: CASSRRRENSYEQYF. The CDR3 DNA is TGTGCCAGCAGCAGAAGGCGGGAGAACTCCTACGAGCAGTACTTC.

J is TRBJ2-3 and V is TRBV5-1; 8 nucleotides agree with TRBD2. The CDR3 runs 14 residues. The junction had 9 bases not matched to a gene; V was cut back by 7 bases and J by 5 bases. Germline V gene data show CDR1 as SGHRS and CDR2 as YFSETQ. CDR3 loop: CASRTSGIGDTQYF. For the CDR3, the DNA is TGCGCCAGCCGAACTAGCGGCATAGGAGATACGCAGTATTTT.

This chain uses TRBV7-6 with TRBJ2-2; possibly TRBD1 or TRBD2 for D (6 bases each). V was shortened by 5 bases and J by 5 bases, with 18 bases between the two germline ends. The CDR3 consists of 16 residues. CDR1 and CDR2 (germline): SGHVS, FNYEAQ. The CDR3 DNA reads TGTGCCAGCAGCCTCAAGGGGGGCTCGGGAACCGGGGAGCTGTTTTTT. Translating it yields CASSLKGGSGTGELFF. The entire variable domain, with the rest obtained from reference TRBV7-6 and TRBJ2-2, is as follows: GAGVSQSPRYKVTKRGQDVALRCDPISGHVSLYWYRQALGQGPEFLTYFNYEAQQDKSGLPNDRFSAERPEGSISTLTIQRTEQRDSAMYRCASSLKGGSGTGELFFGEGSRLTVL.

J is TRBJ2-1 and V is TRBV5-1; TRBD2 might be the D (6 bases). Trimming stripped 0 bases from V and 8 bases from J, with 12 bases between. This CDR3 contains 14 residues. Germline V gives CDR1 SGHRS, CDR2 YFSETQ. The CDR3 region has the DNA TGCGCCAGCAGCTTGGGGGGCGGGAACGATGAGCAGTTCTTC. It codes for CASSLGGGNDEQFF.

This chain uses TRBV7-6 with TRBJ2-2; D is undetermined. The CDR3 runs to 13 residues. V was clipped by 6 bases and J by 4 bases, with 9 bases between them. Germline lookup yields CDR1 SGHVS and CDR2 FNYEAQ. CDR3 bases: TGTGCCAGCAGGGAAACACCCACCGGGGAGCTGTTTTTT. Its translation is CASRETPTGELFF.

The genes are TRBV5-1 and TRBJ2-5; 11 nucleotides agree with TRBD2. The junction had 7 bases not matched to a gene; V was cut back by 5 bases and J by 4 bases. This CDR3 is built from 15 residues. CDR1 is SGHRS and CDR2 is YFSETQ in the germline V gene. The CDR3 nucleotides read TGCGCCAGCAGACTAGCGGGAGCGGTCGGAGAGACCCAGTACTTC. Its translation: CASRLAGAVGETQYF.

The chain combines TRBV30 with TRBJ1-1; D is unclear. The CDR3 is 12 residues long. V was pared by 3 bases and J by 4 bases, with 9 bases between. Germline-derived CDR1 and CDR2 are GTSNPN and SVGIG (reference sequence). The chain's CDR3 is CAWSPGTTEAFF. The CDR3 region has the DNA TGTGCCTGGAGCCCTGGTACCACTGAAGCTTTCTTT.

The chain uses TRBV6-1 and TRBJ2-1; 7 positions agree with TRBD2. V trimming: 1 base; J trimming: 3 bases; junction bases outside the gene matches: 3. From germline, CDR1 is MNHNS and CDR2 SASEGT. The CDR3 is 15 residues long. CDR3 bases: TGTGCCAGCAGTGAAGGAGCGGGAATCTACAATGAGCAGTTCTTC. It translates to CASSEGAGIYNEQFF.

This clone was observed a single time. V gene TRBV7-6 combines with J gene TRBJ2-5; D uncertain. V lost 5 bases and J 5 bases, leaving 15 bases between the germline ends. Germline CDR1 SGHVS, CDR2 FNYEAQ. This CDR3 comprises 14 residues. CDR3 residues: CASSERLSRETQYF. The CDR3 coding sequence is TGTGCCAGCAGCGAGCGACTCAGTAGGGAGACCCAGTACTTC.

For the CDR3, the DNA is TGTGCCAGCAGTGCTGGGGGGCGGGCAGATACGCAGTATTTT. The encoded protein is CASSAGGRADTQYF. The V and J genes are TRBV2 and TRBJ2-3; D is perhaps TRBD1 or TRBD2 (6 bases each). Germline V lookup: CDR1 SNHLY, CDR2 FYNNEI. The V and J ends lost 4 bases and 4 bases respectively, with 12 bases between them. The CDR3 is made up of 14 amino acids.

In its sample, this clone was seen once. This chain's CDR3 is CASTGGTGNTEAFF. The DNA of the CDR3 is TGCGCCAGCACAGGGGGGACAGGGAACACTGAAGCTTTCTTT. The chain employs TRBV5-1 and TRBJ1-1; 8 positions agree with TRBD1. The CDR3 contains 14 residues. After removal of 6 bases from V and 1 base from J, the junction contained 5 bases not matched to a gene. Germline CDR1 is SGHRS and CDR2 is YFSETQ.

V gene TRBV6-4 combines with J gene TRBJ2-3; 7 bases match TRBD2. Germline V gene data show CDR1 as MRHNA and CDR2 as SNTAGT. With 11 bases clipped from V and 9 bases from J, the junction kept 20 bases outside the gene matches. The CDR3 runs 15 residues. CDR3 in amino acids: CASRREAGGMGTQYF. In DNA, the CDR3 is TGTGCCTCTCGACGGGAGGCCGGGGGAATGGGAACGCAGTATTTT.

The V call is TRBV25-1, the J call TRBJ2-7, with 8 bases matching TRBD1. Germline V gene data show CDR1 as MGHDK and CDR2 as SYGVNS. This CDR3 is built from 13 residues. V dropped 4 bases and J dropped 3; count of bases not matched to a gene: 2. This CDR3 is CASSVTGGYEQYF. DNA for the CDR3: TGTGCCAGCAGTGTAACAGGGGGCTACGAGCAGTACTTC.

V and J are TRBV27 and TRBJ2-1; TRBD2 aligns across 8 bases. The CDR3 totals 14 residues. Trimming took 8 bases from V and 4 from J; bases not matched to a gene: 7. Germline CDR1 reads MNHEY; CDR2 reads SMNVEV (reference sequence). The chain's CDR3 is CASHRGGPYNEQFF. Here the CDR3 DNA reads TGTGCCAGCCACCGGGGGGGTCCTTACAATGAGCAGTTCTTC.

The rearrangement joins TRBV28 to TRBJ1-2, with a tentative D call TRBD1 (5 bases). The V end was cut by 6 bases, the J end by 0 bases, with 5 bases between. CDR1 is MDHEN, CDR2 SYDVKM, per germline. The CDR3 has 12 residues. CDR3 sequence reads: CASRDTNYGYTF. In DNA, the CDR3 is TGTGCCAGCAGGGACACTAACTATGGCTACACCTTC.

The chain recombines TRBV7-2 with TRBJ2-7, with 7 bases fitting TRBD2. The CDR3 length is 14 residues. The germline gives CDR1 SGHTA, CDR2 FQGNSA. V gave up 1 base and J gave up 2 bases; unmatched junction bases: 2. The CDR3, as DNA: TGTGCCAGCAGCTTAGAGCGGGGCCCCTACGAGCAGTACTTC. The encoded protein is CASSLERGPYEQYF.

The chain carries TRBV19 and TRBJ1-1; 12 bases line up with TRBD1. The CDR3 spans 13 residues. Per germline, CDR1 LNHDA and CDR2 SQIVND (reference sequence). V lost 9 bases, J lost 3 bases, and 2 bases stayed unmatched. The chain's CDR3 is CASRDRGHTEAFF. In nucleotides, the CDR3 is TGTGCCAGCCGGGACAGGGGGCACACTGAAGCTTTCTTT.

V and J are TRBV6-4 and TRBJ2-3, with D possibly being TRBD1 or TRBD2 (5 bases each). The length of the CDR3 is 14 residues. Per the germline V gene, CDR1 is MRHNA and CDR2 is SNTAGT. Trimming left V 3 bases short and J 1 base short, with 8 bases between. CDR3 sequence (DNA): TGTGCCAGCAGTGATCGGGGCCGCACAGATACGCAGTATTTT. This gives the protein CASSDRGRTDTQYF.

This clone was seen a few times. The CDR3 DNA reads TGCGCCAGCAGCTTGGGACGGTCGGGTAATGAAAAACTGTTTTTT. It specifies CASSLGRSGNEKLFF. The rearrangement joins TRBV5-1 to TRBJ1-4; D unresolved. Germline V gene data show CDR1 as SGHRS and CDR2 as YFSETQ. V gave up 0 bases and J gave up 4 bases, with 10 bases separating them. There are 15 residues in the CDR3. Combining the CDR3 with reference TRBV5-1 and TRBJ1-4 gives the whole variable domain KAGVTQTPRYLIKTRGQQVTLSCSPISGHRSVSWYQQTPGQGLQFLFEYFSETQRNKGNFPGRFSGRQFSNSRSEMNVSTLELGDSALYLCASSLGRSGNEKLFFGSGTQLSVL.